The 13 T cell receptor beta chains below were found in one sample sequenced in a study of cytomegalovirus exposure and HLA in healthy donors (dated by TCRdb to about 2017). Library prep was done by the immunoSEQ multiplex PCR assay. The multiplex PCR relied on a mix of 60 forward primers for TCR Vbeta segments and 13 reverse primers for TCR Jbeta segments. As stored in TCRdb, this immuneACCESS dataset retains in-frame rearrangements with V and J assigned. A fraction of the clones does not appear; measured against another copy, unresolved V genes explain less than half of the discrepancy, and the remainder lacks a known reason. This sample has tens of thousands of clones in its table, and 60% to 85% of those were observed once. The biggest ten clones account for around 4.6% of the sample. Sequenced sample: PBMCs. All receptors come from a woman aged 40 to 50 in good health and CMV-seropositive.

The CDR3 sequence is CASSVQEREGNEQFF. CDR3 coding DNA: TGTGCCAGCAGCGTTCAAGAGCGGGAGGGGAATGAGCAGTTCTTC. The chain combines TRBV9 with TRBJ2-1, with 10 bases matching TRBD2. Per the germline V gene, CDR1 is SGDLS and CDR2 is YYNGEE. The CDR3 runs to 15 residues. V shed 2 bases and J 7 bases; nucleotides not matched to a gene: 6.

As DNA, the CDR3 is TGTGCCAGCAACCCCGGGACAGGCGGCCAGCCCCAGCATTTT. Amino acids: CASNPGTGGQPQHF. The genes are TRBV6-5 and TRBJ1-5; TRBD1 agrees at 8 bases. V trimming: 7 bases; J trimming: 7 bases; junction bases outside the gene matches: 9. CDR1 MNHEY and CDR2 SVGAGI come from the germline V gene. CDR3 length equals 14 residues.

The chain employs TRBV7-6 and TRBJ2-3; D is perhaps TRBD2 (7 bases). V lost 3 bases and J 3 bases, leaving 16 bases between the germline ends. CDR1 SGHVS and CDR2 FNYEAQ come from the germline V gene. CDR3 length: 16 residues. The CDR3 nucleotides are TGTGCCAGCAGCTTTCTCGTCGGGGGGCCAACAGATACGCAGTATTTT. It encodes CASSFLVGGPTDTQYF.

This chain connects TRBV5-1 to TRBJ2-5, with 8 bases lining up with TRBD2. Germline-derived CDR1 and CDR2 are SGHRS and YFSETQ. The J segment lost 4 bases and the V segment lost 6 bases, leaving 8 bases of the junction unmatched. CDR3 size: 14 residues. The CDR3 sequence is CASTLSGMVETQYF. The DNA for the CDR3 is TGCGCCAGCACACTTAGCGGGATGGTAGAGACCCAGTACTTC.

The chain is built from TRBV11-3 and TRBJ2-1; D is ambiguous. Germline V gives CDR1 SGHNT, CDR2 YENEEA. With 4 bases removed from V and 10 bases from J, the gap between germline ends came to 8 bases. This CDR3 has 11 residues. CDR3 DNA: TGTGCCAGCAGCTCGCGACTCGAGCAGTTCTTC. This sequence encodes CASSSRLEQFF. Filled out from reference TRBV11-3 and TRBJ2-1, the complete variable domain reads EAGVVQSPRYKIIEKKQPVAFWCNPISGHNTLYWYLQNLGQGPELLIRYENEEAVDDSQLPKDRFSAERLKGVDSTLKIQPAELGDSAVYLCASSSRLEQFFGPGTRLTVL.

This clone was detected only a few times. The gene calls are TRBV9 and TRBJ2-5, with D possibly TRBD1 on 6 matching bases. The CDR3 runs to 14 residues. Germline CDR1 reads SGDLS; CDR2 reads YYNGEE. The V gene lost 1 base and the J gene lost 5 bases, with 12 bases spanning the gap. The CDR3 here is CASSVSPDRETQYF. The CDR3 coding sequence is TGTGCCAGCAGCGTAAGTCCTGACAGGGAGACCCAGTACTTC.

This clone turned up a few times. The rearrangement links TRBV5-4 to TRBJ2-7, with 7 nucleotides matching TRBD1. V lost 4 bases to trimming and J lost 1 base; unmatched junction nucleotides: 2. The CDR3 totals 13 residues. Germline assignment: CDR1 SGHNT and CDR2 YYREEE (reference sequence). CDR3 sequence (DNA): TGTGCCAGCAGCCCGACAGGGTCCTACGAGCAGTACTTC. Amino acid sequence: CASSPTGSYEQYF.

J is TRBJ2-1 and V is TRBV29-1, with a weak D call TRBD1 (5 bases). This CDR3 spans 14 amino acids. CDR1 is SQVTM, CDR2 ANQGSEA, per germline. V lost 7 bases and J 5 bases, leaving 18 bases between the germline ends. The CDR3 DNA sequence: TGCAGCGGGTGGGAACCCAAGGGGCACAATGAGCAGTTCTTC. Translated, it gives CSGWEPKGHNEQFF.

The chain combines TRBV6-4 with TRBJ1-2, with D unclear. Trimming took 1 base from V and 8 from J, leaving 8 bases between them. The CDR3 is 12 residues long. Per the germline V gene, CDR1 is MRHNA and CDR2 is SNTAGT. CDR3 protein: CASSDFYAGYTF. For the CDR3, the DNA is TGTGCCAGCAGTGACTTTTACGCGGGCTACACCTTC.

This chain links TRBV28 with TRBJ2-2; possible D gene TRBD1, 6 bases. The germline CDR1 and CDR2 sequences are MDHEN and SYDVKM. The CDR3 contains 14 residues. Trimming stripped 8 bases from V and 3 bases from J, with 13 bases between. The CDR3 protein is CASLEQGYTGELFF. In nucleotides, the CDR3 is TGTGCCAGCCTCGAGCAGGGGTACACCGGGGAGCTGTTTTTT. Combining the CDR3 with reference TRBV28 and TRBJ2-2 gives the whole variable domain DVKVTQSSRYLVKRTGEKVFLECVQDMDHENMFWYRQDPGLGLRLIYFSYDVKMKEKGDIPEGYSVSREKKERFSLILESASTNQTSMYLCASLEQGYTGELFFGEGSRLTVL.

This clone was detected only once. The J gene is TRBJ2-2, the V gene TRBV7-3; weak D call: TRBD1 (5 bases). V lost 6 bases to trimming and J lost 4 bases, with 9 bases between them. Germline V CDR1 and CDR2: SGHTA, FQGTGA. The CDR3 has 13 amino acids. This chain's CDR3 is CASRQAGTGELFF. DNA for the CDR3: TGTGCCAGCAGACAGGCAGGCACCGGGGAGCTGTTTTTT.

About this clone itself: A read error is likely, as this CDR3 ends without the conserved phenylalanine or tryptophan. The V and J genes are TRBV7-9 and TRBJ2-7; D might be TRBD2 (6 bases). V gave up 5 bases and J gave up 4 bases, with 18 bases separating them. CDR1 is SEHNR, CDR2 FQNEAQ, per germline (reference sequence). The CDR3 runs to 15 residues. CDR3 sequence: CASSPLGGGKYEQYL. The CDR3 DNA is TGTGCCAGCAGCCCCCTCGGAGGCGGGAAGTACGAGCAGTACCTC.

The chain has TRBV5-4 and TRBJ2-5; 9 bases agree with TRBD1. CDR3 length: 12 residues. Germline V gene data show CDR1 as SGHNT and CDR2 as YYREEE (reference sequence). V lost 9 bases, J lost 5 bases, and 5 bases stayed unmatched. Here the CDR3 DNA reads TGTGCCACGGGACAGGGAAAGGAGACCCAGTACTTC. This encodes CATGQGKETQYF.